Below, one T cell receptor (beta chain) is given with its context. The data are from a study of cytomegalovirus exposure and HLA in healthy donors. Trimming shortened V by 5 bases and J by 0 bases, and 12 bases separated the two germline ends. There are 14 residues in the CDR3. From germline, CDR1 is GTSNPN and CDR2 SVGIG (reference sequence). With 60 Vbeta and 13 Jbeta primers, the PCR was carried out. Here immunoSEQ multiplex PCR was the method, and the copy in TCRdb shows in-frame clones only, minus some. Among about 160,000 clones, over 80% were seen once, and the ten largest hold around 4.1%. The clonotype was recovered from a man in his fifties in good health and CMV-seropositive. The sequenced material came from PBMCs. The chain combines TRBV30 with TRBJ2-3; possibly TRBD2 for D (6 bases). CDR3 sequence: CAWCPGLSTDTQYF. The CDR3 nucleotides read TGTGCCTGGTGTCCGGGACTCAGCACAGATACGCAGTATTTT. Drawing the rest from reference TRBV30 and TRBJ2-3, the complete variable domain is SQTIHQWPATLVQPVGSPLSLECTVEGTSNPNLYWYRQAAGRGLQLLFYSVGIGQISSEVPQNLSASRPQDRQFILSSKKLLLSDSGFYLCAWCPGLSTDTQYFGPGTRLTVL.